This T cell receptor (beta chain) was profiled in a study of T cells in localized non-small cell lung cancer. Whole-study results and caveats: Peak T cell clonality was found in uninvolved adjacent lung, exceeding tumor. Median detection of top 100 tumor clones in adjacent lung was over 45 clones.

Comment on this clone: No antigen is known for it.

V was shortened by 6 bases and J by 0 bases, with 12 bases between the two germline ends. This CDR3 is 15 amino acids long. The germline V gene has CDR1 LNHDA and CDR2 SQIVND (reference sequence). Sequencing was performed with immunoSEQ multiplex PCR; in TCRdb, only in-frame clones are kept and a portion is missing. The data contain around 36,000 clones, around 81% of them singletons. The TCR originated in an older male donor with stage II lung adenocarcinoma. Sequencing used peripheral blood mononuclear cells, obtained before any cancer treatment. J is TRBJ1-5 and V is TRBV19; no firm D call. In DNA form, the CDR3 reads TGTGCCAGTAGCGCGATATTATCTAGCAATCAGCCCCAGCATTTT. It translates to CASSAILSSNQPQHF. Drawing the rest from reference TRBV19 and TRBJ1-5, the complete variable domain is DGGITQSPKYLFRKEGQNVTLSCEQNLNHDAMYWYRQDPGQGLRLIYYSQIVNDFQKGDIAEGYSVSREKKESFPLTVTSAQKNPTAFYLCASSAILSSNQPQHFGDGTRLSIL.